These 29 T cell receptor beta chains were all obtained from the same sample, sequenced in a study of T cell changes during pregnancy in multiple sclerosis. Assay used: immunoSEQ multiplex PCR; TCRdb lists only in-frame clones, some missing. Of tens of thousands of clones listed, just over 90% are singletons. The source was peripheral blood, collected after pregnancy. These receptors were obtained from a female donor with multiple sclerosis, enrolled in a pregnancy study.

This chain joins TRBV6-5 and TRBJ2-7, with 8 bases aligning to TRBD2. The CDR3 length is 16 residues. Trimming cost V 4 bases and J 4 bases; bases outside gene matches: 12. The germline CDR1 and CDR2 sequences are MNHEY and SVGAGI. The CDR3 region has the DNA TGTGCCAGCAGTTCCGTAGCGGGAAAACGGCTTTACGAGCAGTACTTC. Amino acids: CASSSVAGKRLYEQYF.

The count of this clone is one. The CDR3 DNA sequence: TGCGCCAGCAGCCAAGATCGCGTAGGAAACACCATATATTTT. Translation: CASSQDRVGNTIYF. This chain joins TRBV4-3 and TRBJ1-3; D remains ambiguous. The CDR3 runs to 14 residues. In germline, CDR1 is LGHNA, CDR2 YSLEER. V gave up 0 bases and J gave up 4 bases, with 7 bases separating them.

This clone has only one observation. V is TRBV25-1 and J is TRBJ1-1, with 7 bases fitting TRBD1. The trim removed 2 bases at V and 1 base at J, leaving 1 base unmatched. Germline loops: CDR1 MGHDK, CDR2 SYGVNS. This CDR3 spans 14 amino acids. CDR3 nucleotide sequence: TGTGCCAGCAGTGAAGGACAGGAGAACACTGAAGCTTTCTTT. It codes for CASSEGQENTEAFF.

The CDR3 nucleotides are TGTGCCAGTACGTCAAGGGCCAGGGGGAACACTGAAGCTTTCTTT. It translates to CASTSRARGNTEAFF. The rearrangement joins TRBV19 to TRBJ1-1, with D possibly matching TRBD1 (6 bases). Germline-derived CDR1 and CDR2 are LNHDA and SQIVND (reference sequence). The CDR3 extends over 15 amino acids. Trimming removed 7 bases at V and 1 base at J, with 16 bases between.

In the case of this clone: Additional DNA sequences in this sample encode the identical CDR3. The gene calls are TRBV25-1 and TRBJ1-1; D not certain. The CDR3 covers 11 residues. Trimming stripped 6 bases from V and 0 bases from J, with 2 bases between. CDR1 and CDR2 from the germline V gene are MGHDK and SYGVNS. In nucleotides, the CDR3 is TGTGCCAGCAGCTTGAACACTGAAGCTTTCTTT. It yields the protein CASSLNTEAFF. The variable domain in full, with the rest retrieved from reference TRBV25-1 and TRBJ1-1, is EADIYQTPRYLVIGTGKKITLECSQTMGHDKMYWYQQDPGMELHLIHYSYGVNSTEKGDLSSESTVSRIRTEHFPLTLESARPSHTSQYLCASSLNTEAFFGQGTRLTVV.

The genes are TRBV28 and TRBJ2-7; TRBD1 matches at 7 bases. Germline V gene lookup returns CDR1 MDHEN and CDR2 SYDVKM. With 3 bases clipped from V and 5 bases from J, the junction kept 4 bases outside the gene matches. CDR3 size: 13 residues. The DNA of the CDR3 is TGTGCCAGCAGTTTCCAGGGGGTAGACGAGCAGTACTTC. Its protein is CASSFQGVDEQYF.

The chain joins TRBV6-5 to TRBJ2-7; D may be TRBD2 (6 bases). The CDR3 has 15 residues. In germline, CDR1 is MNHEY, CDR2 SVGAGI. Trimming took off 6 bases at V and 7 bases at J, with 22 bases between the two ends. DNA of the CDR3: TGTGCCAGCAGCCCCTGGACTATCAAGAAGGGGGAGCAGTACTTC. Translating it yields CASSPWTIKKGEQYF.

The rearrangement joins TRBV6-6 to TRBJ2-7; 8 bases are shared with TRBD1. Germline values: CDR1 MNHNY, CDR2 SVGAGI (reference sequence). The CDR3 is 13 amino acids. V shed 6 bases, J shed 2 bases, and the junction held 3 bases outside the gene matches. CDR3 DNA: TGTGCCAGCAGGACAGGGGCCCCCTACGAGCAGTACTTC. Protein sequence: CASRTGAPYEQYF.

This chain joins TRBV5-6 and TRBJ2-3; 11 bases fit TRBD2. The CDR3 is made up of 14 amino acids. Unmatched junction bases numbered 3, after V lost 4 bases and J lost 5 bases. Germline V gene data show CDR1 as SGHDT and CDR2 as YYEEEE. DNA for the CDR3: TGTGCCAGCAGCGGCGGACTAGCGGGAGATACGCAGTATTTT. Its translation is CASSGGLAGDTQYF.

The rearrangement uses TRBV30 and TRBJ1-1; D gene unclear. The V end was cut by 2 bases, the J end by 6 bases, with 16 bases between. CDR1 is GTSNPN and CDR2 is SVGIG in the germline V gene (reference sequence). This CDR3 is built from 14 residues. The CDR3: CAWSMDREVAEAFF. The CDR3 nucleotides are TGTGCCTGGAGTATGGACCGGGAGGTCGCTGAAGCTTTCTTT.

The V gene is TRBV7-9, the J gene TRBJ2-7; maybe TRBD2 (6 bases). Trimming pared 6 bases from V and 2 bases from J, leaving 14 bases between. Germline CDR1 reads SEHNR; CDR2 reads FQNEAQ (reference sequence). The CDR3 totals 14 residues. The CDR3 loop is CASSYQPGAYEQYF. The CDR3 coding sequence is TGTGCCAGCAGTTACCAACCGGGAGCCTACGAGCAGTACTTC. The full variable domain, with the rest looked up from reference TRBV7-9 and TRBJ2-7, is DTGVSQNPRHKITKRGQNVTFRCDPISEHNRLYWYRQTLGQGPEFLTYFQNEAQLEKSRLLSDRFSAERPKGSFSTLEIQRTEQGDSAMYLCASSYQPGAYEQYFGPGTRLTVT.

Written as DNA, the CDR3 is TGTGCCAGCAGTGCCCCGGTGTCTGGAAACACCATATATTTT. This gives the protein CASSAPVSGNTIYF. This rearrangement joins TRBV9 to TRBJ1-3; the D is unclear. CDR1 is SGDLS and CDR2 is YYNGEE in the germline V gene. This CDR3 spans 14 amino acids. V lost 5 bases, J lost 1 base, and 10 bases lay in between.

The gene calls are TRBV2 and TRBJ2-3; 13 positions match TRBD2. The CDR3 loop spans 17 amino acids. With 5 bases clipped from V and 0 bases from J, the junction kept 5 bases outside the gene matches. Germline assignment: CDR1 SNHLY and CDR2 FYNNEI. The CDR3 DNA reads TGTGCCAGCAGTCGGGGACTAGCGGGGCGGAGCACAGATACGCAGTATTTT. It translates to CASSRGLAGRSTDTQYF.

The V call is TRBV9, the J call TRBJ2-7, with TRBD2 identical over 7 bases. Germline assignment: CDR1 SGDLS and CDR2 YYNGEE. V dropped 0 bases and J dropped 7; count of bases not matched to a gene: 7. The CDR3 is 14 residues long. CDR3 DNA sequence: TGTGCCAGCAGCGTAGGCAGGACTAGGGGTGAGCAGTACTTC. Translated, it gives CASSVGRTRGEQYF.

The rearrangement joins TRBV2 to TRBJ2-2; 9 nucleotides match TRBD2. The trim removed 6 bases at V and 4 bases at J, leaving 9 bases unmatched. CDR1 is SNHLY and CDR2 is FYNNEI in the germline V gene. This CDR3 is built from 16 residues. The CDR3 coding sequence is TGTGCCAGCAGAGGTCTAGCGGGACCACTCACCGGGGAGCTGTTTTTT. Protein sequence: CASRGLAGPLTGELFF. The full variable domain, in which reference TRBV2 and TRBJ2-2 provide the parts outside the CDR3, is EPEVTQTPSHQVTQMGQEVILRCVPISNHLYFYWYRQILGQKVEFLVSFYNNEISEKSEIFDDQFSVERPDGSNFTLKIRSTKLEDSAMYFCASRGLAGPLTGELFFGEGSRLTVL.

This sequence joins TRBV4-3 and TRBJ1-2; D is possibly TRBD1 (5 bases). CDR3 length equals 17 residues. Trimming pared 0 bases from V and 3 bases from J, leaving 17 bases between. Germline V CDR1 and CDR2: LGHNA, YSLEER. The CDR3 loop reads CASSQDPVGGLDYGYTF. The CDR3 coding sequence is TGCGCCAGCAGCCAAGATCCCGTCGGGGGACTGGACTATGGCTACACCTTC.

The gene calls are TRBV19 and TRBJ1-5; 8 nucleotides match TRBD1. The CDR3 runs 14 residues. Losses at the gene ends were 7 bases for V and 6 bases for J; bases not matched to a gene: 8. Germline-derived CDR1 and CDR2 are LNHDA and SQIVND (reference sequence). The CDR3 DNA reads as TGTGCCAGTAAGCACCAGGGGGCAGGTCAGCCCCAGCATTTT. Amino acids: CASKHQGAGQPQHF. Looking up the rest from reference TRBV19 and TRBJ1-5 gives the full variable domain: DGGITQSPKYLFRKEGQNVTLSCEQNLNHDAMYWYRQDPGQGLRLIYYSQIVNDFQKGDIAEGYSVSREKKESFPLTVTSAQKNPTAFYLCASKHQGAGQPQHFGDGTRLSIL.

CDR3 sequence: CASSYRGEGLGYEQYF. CDR3 in DNA: TGTGCCAGCAGTTACAGGGGGGAGGGCCTGGGCTACGAGCAGTACTTC. The chain combines TRBV6-5 with TRBJ2-7; tentatively, D is TRBD2 (7 bases). CDR1 MNHEY and CDR2 SVGAGI come from the germline V gene. Between the trimmed V and J ends, which lost 2 bases and 3 bases, there was a span of 17 bases. The CDR3 spans 16 residues.

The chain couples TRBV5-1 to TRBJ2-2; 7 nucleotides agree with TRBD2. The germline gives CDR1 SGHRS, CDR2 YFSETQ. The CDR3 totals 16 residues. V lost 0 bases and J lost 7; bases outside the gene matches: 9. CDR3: CASSLVAGEWDGELFF. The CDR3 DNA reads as TGCGCCAGCAGCTTGGTTGCGGGAGAGTGGGACGGGGAGCTGTTTTTT. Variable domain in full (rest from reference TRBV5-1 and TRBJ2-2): KAGVTQTPRYLIKTRGQQVTLSCSPISGHRSVSWYQQTPGQGLQFLFEYFSETQRNKGNFPGRFSGRQFSNSRSEMNVSTLELGDSALYLCASSLVAGEWDGELFFGEGSRLTVL.

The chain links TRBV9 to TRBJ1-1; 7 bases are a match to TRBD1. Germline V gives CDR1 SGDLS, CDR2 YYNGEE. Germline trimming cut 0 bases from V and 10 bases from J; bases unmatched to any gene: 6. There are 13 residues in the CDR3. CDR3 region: CASSVGTQGVAFF. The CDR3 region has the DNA TGTGCCAGCAGCGTAGGGACCCAGGGGGTAGCTTTCTTT. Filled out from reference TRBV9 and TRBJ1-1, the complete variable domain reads DSGVTQTPKHLITATGQRVTLRCSPRSGDLSVYWYQQSLDQGLQFLIQYYNGEERAKGNILERFSAQQFPDLHSELNLSSLELGDSALYFCASSVGTQGVAFFGQGTRLTVV.

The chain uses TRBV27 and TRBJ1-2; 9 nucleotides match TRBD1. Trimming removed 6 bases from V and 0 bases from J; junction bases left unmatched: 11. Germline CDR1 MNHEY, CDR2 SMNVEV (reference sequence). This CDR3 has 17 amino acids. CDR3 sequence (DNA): TGTGCCAGCAGCCCCAGGGACAGGGCCCAGGCTAACTATGGCTACACCTTC. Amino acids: CASSPRDRAQANYGYTF.

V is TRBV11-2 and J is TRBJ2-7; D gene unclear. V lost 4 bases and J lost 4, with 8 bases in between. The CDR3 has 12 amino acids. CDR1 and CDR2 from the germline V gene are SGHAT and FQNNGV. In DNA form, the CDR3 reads TGTGCCAGCAGCTCCCCAGATTACGAGCAGTACTTC. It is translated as CASSSPDYEQYF.

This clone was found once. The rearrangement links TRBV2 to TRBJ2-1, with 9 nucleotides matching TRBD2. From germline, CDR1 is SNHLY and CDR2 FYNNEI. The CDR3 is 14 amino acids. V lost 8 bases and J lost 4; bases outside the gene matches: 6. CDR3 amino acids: CASGNLAGYNEQFF. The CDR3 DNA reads TGTGCCAGCGGTAATCTAGCGGGATACAATGAGCAGTTCTTC.

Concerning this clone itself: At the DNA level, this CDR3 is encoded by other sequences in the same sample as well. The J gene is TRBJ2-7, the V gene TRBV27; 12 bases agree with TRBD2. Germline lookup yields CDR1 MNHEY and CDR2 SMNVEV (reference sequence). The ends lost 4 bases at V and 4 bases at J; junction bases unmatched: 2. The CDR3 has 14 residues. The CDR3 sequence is CASSSGTSGYEQYF. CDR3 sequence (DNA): TGTGCCAGCAGTTCGGGGACTAGCGGGTACGAGCAGTACTTC.

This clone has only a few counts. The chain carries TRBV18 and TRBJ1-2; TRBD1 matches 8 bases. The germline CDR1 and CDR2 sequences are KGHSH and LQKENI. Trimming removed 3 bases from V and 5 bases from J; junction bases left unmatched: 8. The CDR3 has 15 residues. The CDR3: CASSPLQGAEYGYTF. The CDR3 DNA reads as TGTGCCAGCTCACCGCTTCAGGGGGCGGAATATGGCTACACCTTC.

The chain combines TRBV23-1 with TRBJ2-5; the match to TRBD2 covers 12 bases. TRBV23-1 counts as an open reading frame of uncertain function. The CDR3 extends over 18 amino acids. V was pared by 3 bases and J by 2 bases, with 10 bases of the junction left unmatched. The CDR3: CASSHPSNLAGGQETQYF. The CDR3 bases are TGCGCCAGCAGTCACCCCTCGAATCTAGCGGGAGGGCAAGAGACCCAGTACTTC.

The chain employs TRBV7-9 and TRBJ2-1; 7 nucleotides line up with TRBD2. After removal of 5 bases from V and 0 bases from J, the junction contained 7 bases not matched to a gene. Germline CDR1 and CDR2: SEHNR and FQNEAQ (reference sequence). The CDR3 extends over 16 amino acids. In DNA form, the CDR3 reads TGTGCCAGCAGCAGGGCCGGGAGGAGCTCCTACAATGAGCAGTTCTTC. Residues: CASSRAGRSSYNEQFF. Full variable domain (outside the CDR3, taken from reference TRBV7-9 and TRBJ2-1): DTGVSQNPRHKITKRGQNVTFRCDPISEHNRLYWYRQTLGQGPEFLTYFQNEAQLEKSRLLSDRFSAERPKGSFSTLEIQRTEQGDSAMYLCASSRAGRSSYNEQFFGPGTRLTVL.

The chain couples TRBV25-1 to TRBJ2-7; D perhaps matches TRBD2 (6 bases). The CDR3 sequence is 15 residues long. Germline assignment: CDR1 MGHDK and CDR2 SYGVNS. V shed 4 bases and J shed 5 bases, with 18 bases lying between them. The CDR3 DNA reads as TGTGCCAGCAGTGGATCCCTCGTTAGCGGAGACGAGCAGTACTTC. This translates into CASSGSLVSGDEQYF.

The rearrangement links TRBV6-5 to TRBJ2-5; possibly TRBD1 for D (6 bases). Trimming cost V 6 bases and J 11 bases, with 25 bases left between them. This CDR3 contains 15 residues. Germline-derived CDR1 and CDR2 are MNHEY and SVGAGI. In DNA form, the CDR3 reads TGTGCCAGCAGCCCCAGGGGTGGCCGAACTAAGGAGCAGTACTTC. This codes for CASSPRGGRTKEQYF.